This T cell receptor beta chain derives from a study of CD8+CD57+ T cells in acquired aplastic anemia. Overall study context: DNA per sorted CD4+ or CD8+ sample ranged roughly 0.17 to 27.4 ug, averaging about 3 ug.

Previously, flow cytometry had revealed CD8+CD57+ cell expansion in the patients chosen for sequencing. Profiles of TCR beta VDJ and CDR3 were generated from a genomic DNA template. TCRdb reprocessed the reads with MiXCR, giving one entry per CDR3 protein. The table has 160,000 or so distinct CDR3 sequences, roughly 48% seen once; the top ten hold around 2.9%. Concerning this clonotype itself: No antigen is known for it. A much larger clonotype is one base distant, so this may be a read error.

Study conclusions and caveats: Some 31 CD8+ CDR3 sequences were shared between patients and controls.

The specimen was sorted CD4+, CD8+, or CD8+CD57+ T cells (not recorded which) from PBMCs. The source of this sequence is a human donor with aplastic anemia.

The CDR3 nucleotides are TGTGCCAGCAGTTACGAGGGGGACCGGACCTACGAGCGGTACTTC. Amino acids: CASSYEGDRTYERYF. This chain links TRBV6-5 with TRBJ2-7, with D perhaps TRBD1 (6 bases). Germline loops: CDR1 MNHEY, CDR2 SVGAGI. This CDR3 spans 15 amino acids.